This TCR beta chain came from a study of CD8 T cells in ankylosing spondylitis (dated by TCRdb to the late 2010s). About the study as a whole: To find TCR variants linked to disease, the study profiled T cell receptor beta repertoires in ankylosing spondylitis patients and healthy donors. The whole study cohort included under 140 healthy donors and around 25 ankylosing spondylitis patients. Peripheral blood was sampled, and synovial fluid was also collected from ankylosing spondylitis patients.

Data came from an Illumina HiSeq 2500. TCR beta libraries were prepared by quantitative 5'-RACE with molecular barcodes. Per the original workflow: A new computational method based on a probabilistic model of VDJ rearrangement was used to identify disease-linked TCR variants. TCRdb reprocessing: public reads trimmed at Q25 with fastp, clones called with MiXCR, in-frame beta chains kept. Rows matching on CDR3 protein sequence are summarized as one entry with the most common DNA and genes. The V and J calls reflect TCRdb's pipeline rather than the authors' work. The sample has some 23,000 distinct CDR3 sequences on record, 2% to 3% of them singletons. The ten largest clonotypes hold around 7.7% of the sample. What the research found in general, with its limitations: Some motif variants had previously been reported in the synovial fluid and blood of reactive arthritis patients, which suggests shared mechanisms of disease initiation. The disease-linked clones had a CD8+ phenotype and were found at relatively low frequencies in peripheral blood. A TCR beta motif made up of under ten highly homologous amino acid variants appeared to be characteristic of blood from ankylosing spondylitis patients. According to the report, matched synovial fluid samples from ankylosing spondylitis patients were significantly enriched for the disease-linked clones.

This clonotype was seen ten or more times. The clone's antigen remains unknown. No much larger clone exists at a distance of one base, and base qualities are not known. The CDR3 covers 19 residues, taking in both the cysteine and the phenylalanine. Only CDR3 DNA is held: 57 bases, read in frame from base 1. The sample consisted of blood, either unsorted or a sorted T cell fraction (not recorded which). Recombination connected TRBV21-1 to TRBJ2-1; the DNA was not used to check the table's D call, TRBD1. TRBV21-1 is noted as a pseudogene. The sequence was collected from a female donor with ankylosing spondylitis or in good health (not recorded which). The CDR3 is CASSKREGERTSAYNEQFF. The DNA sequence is TGTGCCAGCAGCAAACGAGAGGGGGAGAGGACTAGCGCATACAATGAGCAGTTCTTC.